The clone carrying this T cell receptor (beta chain) was recorded a few times. The CDR3 extends over 16 amino acids. The germline V gene encodes CDR1 SQVTM and CDR2 ANQGSEA. Trimming removed 0 bases at V and 4 bases at J, with 16 bases between. The sample is drawn from a study of blood T cell repertoires in COVID-19. Background on the study: The samples span acute and convalescent COVID-19 from the United States, Italy and Spain. Sources were T cells, B-cell-depleted T cells, or PBMCs; the material itself was cDNA or gDNA.

Methods used by the authors: Amplification of reference gene primers was used by the study to estimate nucleated cell counts. TCRdb's copy holds only in-frame clones and misses some; the assay was immunoSEQ multiplex PCR. From that table come the V and J calls and clone size; the DNA was used to work out D and trimming. This table has over 200,000 clones, approximately 90% appearing once. Participant age was roughly 18 to 90 years, and participants resided in fewer than 25 US areas. The chain is built from TRBV29-1 and TRBJ1-3, with a weak D call TRBD1 (6 bases). The receptor was isolated from a man aged 35-49 years who had recovered from COVID-19. Sequencing used PBMCs or T cells enriched from blood (not recorded which). The CDR3 sequence is CSVEDAQGVSGNTIYF. CDR3 nucleotides: TGCAGCGTTGAAGATGCACAGGGAGTCTCCGGAAACACCATATATTTT.